Given below is one T cell receptor beta chain in context. The entry originates in a study of CD8 T cells in Susac syndrome. The CDR3 is 12 amino acids. The germline V and J ends were trimmed by 5 bases and 0 bases, with 8 bases remaining between them. Per the germline V gene, CDR1 is DFQATT and CDR2 is SNEGSKA (reference sequence). Sequencing targeted TCR beta in T cells from blood (CD8+ and CD4+). The multiple sclerosis control group was made up of treatment-naive patients with stable or active relapsing-remitting disease. It was with random hexamers that about 0.45 to 1 ug RNA was reverse transcribed. The immunoSEQ assay covered 54 Vbeta and 13 Jbeta segments for CDR3. Using its own MiXCR run on the immunoSEQ multiplex PCR reads, TCRdb lists one record per CDR3 protein. The profile covers just over 300,000 distinct CDR3 sequences, with about 92% appearing a single time and roughly 0.07% taken by the ten largest.

The chain recombines TRBV20-1 with TRBJ2-7, with D unclear. The receptor was isolated from a human donor with multiple sclerosis. The sequenced material came from CD4+ T cells from PBMCs. CDR3 coding DNA: TGCAGTGCTCCTCTGAGCTCCTACGAGCAGTACTTC. Protein sequence: CSAPLSSYEQYF.